This entry concerns a single TCR beta chain. Authors' processing steps: Reference gene primer amplification gave estimated nucleated cell counts. Sequenced by immunoSEQ multiplex PCR; TCRdb stores in-frame clones only, minus some. V and J calls and clone size are as listed in that table; D and trimming were resolved from the DNA. The table lists approximately 250,000 clones, roughly 85% of them singletons, with about 0.93% in the top ten. V gave up 6 bases and J gave up 4 bases, with 13 bases separating them. CDR1 MNHEY and CDR2 SMNVEV come from the germline V gene (reference sequence). The CDR3 contains 14 residues. The data belong to a study of blood T cell repertoires in COVID-19. Study information: Specimens from acute and convalescent COVID-19 originated in the United States, Italy and Spain. The analysed material was cDNA or gDNA that came from T cells, B-cell-depleted T cells, or PBMCs.

This TCR came from a man in his forties or fifties with acute or convalescent COVID-19. The rearrangement links TRBV27 to TRBJ1-5, with D tentatively TRBD1 (5 bases). The specimen sequenced was peripheral blood. The CDR3 DNA reads TGTGCCAGCAGCGAACTCTCAGGGAATCAGCCCCAGCATTTT. Encoded protein: CASSELSGNQPQHF.